This T cell receptor beta chain was identified in a study of response to subunit inactivated influenza vaccine. The CDR3 runs 18 residues. Germline V CDR1 and CDR2: LGHDT, YNNKEL (reference sequence). The V gene end was trimmed by 0 bases and the J gene end by 5 bases; junction bases not matched to a gene: 15. This clonotype was seen only a few times. TCRdb independently ran MiXCR on the RT-PCR reads; one entry per CDR3 protein. The data contain around 320,000 distinct CDR3 sequences, approximately 21% of them singletons. This rearrangement joins TRBV3-1 to TRBJ1-2; 7 positions match TRBD1. The clonotype comes from a man aged 50 to 75 who received an inactivated influenza vaccine. The sequencing used PBMCs from blood, collected less than 22 months after vaccination. CDR3 residues: CASSQEMRDRRSDYGYTF. The DNA of the CDR3 is TGTGCCAGCAGCCAAGAAATGAGGGACAGAAGGAGCGATTATGGCTACACCTTC.